This T cell receptor (beta chain) was sequenced during a study of T-cell memory formation after mild COVID-19. General study points: Later expanders leaned CD4+, whereas clones that contracted between day 15 and 85 were balanced CD4/CD8. Memory from before infection featured some responding clones, which suggests cross-reactive memory joined.

One entry per CDR3 protein results from TCRdb running MiXCR on the 5' RACE reads. The table has about 560,000 distinct CDR3 sequences, approximately 18% seen once. Of note for this clonotype: The antigen is undetermined.

The source material was PBMCs or a T cell subset sorted from them (not recorded which). The clonotype originates from an adult woman who had mild COVID-19 (a few samples of this study predate the infection). Cell type and time point are not known.

As DNA, the CDR3 is TGCAGCGTTGGGGTGAAGAGGCCGACAGGTCTGCCTTTTGATACGCAGTATTTT. This gives the protein CSVGVKRPTGLPFDTQYF. This chain links TRBV29-1 with TRBJ2-3; perhaps TRBD1 as D (6 bases). This CDR3 has 18 amino acids. Germline V gene sequence: CDR1 SQVTM, CDR2 ANQGSEA. The V end was cut by 4 bases, the J end by 6 bases, with 29 bases between.